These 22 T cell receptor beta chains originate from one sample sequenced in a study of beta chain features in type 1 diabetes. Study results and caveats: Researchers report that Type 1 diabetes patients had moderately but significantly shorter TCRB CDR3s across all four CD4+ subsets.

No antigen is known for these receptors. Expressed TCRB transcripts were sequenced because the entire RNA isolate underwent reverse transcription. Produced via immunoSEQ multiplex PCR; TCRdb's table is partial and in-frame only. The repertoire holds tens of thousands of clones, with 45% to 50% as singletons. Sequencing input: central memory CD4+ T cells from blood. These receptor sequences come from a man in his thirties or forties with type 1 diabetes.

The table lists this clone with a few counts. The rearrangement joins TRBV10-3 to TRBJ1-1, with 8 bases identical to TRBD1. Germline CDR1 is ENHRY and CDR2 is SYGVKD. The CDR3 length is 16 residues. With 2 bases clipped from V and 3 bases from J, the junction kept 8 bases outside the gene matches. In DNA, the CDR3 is TGTGCCATCAGTGAGCCATTAATGACAGGGGACACTGAAGCTTTCTTT. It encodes CAISEPLMTGDTEAFF.

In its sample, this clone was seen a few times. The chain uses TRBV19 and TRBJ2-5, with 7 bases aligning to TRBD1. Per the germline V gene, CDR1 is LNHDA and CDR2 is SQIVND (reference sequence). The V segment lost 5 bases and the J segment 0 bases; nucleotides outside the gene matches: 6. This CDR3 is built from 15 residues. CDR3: CASSPLGTDQETQYF. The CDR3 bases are TGTGCCAGTAGTCCGTTAGGGACAGACCAAGAGACCCAGTACTTC.

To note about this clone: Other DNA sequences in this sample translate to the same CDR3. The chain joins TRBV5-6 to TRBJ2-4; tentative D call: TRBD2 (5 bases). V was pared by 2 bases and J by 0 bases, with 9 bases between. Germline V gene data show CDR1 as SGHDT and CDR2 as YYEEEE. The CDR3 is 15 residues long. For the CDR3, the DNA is TGTGCCAGCAGCTTAAGAGGACTAGCCAAAAACATTCAGTACTTC. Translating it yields CASSLRGLAKNIQYF.

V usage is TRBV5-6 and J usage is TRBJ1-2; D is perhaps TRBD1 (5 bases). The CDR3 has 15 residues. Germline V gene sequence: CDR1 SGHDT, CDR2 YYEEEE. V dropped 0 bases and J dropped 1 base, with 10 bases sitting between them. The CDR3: CASSLGLQGNYGYTF. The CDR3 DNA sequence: TGTGCCAGCAGCTTGGGTTTGCAGGGTAACTATGGCTACACCTTC.

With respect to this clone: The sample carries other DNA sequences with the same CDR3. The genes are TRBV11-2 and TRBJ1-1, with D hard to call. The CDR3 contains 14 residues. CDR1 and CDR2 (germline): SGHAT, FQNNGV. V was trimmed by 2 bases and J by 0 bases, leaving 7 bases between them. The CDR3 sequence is CASSLSSVNTEAFF. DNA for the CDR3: TGTGCCAGCAGCTTATCATCAGTGAACACTGAAGCTTTCTTT.

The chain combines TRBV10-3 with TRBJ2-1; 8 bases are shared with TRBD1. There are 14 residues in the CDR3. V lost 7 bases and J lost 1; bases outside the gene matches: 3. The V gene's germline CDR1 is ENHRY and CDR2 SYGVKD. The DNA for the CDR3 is TGTGCCATCAAAACAGGGGGATCCTACAATGAGCAGTTCTTC. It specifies CAIKTGGSYNEQFF.

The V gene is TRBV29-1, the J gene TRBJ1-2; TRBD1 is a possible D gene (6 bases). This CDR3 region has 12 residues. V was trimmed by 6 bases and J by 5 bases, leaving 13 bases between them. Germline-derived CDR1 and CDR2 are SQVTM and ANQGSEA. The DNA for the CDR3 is TGCAGCGTCCACGGGACACAGTATGGCTACACCTTC. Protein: CSVHGTQYGYTF. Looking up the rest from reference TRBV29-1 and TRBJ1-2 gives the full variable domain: SAVISQKPSRDICQRGTSLTIQCQVDSQVTMMFWYRQQPGQSLTLIATANQGSEATYESGFVIDKFPISRPNLTFSTLTVSNMSPEDSSIYLCSVHGTQYGYTFGSGTRLTVV.

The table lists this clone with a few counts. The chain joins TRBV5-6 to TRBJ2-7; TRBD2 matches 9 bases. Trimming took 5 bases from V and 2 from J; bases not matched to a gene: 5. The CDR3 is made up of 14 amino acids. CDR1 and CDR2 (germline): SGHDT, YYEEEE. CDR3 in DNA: TGTGCCAGCAGATTTAGCGGGAGCGCCTACGAGCAGTACTTC. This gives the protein CASRFSGSAYEQYF.

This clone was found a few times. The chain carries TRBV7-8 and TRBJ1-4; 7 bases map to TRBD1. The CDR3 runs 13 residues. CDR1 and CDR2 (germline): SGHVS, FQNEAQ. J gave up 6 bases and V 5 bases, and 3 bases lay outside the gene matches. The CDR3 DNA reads TGTGCCAGCAGCGCGACAGGGTATGAAAAACTGTTTTTT. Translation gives CASSATGYEKLFF.

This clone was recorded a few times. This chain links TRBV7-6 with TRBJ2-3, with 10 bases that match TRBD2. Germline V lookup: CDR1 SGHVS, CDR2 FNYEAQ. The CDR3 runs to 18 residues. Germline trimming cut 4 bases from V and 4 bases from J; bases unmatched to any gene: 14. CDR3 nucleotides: TGTGCCAGCAGCTCCCTCCCTAGCGGGGGAGGTAGGCCAGATACGCAGTATTTT. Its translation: CASSSLPSGGGRPDTQYF.

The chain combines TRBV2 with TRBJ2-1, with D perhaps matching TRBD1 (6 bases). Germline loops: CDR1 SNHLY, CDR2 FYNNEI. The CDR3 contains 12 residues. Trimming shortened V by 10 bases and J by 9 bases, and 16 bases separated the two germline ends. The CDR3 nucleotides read TGTGCCATCCAAACCGGGACAAGTGAGCAGTTCTTC. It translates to CAIQTGTSEQFF.

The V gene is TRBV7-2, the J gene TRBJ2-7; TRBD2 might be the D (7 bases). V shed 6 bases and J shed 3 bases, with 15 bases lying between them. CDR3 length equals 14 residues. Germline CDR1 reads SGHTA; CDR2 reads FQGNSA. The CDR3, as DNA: TGTGCCAGCAGTTCACAGAGGGGGGGCTACGAGCAGTACTTC. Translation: CASSSQRGGYEQYF.

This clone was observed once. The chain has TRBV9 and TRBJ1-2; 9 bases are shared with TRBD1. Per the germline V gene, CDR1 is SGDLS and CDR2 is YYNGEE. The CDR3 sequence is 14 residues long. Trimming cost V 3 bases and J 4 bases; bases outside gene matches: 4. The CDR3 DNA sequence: TGTGCCAGCAGCGCCGGGACAGGGATCTATGGCTACACCTTC. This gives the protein CASSAGTGIYGYTF.

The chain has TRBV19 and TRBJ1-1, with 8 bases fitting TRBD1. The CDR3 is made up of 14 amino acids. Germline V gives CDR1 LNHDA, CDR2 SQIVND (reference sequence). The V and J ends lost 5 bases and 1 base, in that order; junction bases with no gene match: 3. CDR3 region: CASSSGQENTEAFF. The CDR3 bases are TGTGCCAGTAGTTCGGGACAGGAGAACACTGAAGCTTTCTTT. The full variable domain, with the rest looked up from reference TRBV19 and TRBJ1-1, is DGGITQSPKYLFRKEGQNVTLSCEQNLNHDAMYWYRQDPGQGLRLIYYSQIVNDFQKGDIAEGYSVSREKKESFPLTVTSAQKNPTAFYLCASSSGQENTEAFFGQGTRLTVV.

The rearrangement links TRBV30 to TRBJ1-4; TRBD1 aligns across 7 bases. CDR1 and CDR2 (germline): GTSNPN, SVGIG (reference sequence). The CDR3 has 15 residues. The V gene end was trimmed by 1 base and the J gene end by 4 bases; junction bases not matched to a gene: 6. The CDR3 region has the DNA TGTGCCTGGAGTGGACAGGGTCGGATTAATGAAAAACTGTTTTTT. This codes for CAWSGQGRINEKLFF.

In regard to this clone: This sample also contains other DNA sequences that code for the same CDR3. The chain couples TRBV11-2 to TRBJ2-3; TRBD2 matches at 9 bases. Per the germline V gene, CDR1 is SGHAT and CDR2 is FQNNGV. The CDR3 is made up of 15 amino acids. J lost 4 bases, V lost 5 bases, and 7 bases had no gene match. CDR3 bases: TGTGCCAGCAGCCCTAGTGGCGGGGGGGCAGATACGCAGTATTTT. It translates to CASSPSGGGADTQYF.

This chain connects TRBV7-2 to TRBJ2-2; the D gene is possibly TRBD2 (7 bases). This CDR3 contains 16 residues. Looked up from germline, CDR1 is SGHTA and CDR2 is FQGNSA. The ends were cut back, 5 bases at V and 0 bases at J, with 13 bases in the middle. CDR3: CASSPRGGTNTGELFF. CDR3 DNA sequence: TGTGCCAGCAGCCCAAGGGGGGGTACGAACACCGGGGAGCTGTTTTTT. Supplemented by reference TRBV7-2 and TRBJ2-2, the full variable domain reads GAGVSQSPSNKVTEKGKDVELRCDPISGHTALYWYRQSLGQGLEFLIYFQGNSAPDKSGLPSDRFSAERTGGSVSTLTIQRTQQEDSAVYLCASSPRGGTNTGELFFGEGSRLTVL.

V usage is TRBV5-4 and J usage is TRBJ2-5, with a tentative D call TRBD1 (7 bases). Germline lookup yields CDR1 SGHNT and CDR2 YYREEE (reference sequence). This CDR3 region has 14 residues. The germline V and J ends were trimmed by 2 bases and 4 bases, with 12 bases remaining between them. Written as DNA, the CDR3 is TGTGCCAGCAGCTTTGGGACAGCGGGAGAGACCCAGTACTTC. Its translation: CASSFGTAGETQYF.

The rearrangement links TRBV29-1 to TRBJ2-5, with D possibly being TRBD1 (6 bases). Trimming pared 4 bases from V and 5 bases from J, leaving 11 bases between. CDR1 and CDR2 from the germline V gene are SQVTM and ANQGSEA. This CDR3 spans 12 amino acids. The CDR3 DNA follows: TGCAGCGTTGTCAGGGGAGAGGAGACCCAGTACTTC. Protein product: CSVVRGEETQYF.

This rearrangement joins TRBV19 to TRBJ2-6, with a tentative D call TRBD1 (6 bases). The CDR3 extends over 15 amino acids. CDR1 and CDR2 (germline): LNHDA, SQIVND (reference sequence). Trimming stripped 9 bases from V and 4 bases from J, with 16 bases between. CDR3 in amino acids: CASLPTGTGANVLTF. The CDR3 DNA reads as TGTGCCAGCCTTCCTACAGGGACCGGGGCCAACGTCCTGACTTTC.

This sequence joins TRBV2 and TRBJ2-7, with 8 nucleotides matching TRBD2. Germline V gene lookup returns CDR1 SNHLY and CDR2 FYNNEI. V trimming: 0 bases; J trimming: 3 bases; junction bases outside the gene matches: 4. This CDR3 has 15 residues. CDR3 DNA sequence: TGTGCCAGCAGTGAAGCGCCTAGCGGGCTCTACGAGCAGTACTTC. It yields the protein CASSEAPSGLYEQYF.

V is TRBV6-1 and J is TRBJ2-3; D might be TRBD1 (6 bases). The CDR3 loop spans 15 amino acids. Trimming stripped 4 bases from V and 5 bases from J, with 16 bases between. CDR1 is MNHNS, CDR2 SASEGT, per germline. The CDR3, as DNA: TGTGCCAGCAGTGGGAACAGGGTTGGGCAAGATACGCAGTATTTT. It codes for CASSGNRVGQDTQYF.